These 17 T cell receptor beta chains came from one sample sequenced in a study of shared clonotypes between healthy human individuals. Method: immunoSEQ multiplex PCR; TCRdb's copy keeps in-frame clones and lacks some. This sample carries roughly 2.5 million clones, about 92% of them seen once, and the ten largest clones take over 0.12%. Sequenced: naive CD4+ T cells sorted from blood. The subset was: CD45RA+ positively selected. These receptors originate from a man between 18 and 35 years old in good health.

On this clone: The same CDR3 arises from other DNA sequences in this sample as well. The chain combines TRBV7-3 with TRBJ2-3; D may be TRBD2 (5 bases). Germline V gene lookup returns CDR1 SGHTA and CDR2 FQGTGA. CDR3 size: 12 residues. The ends were cut back, 6 bases at V and 5 bases at J, with 9 bases in the middle. CDR3 protein: CASSPSGDTQYF. CDR3 DNA: TGTGCCAGCAGTCCAAGCGGAGATACGCAGTATTTT.

V is TRBV6-4 and J is TRBJ2-2, with D maybe TRBD1 (5 bases). In germline, CDR1 is MRHNA, CDR2 SNTAGT. V was shortened by 4 bases and J by 5 bases, with 11 bases between the two germline ends. The CDR3 sequence is 14 residues long. CDR3 sequence (DNA): TGTGCCAGCAGTGCTACAGGTCCTACCGGGGAGCTGTTTTTT. Protein: CASSATGPTGELFF.

The DNA of the CDR3 is TGTGCCAGCAGCTCCAGGACTAGCGGGGTCAAGGAGACCCAGTACTTC. Amino acid sequence: CASSSRTSGVKETQYF. V gene TRBV7-2 combines with J gene TRBJ2-5, with 12 bases lining up with TRBD2. The CDR3 totals 16 residues. The trim removed 4 bases at V and 5 bases at J, leaving 8 bases unmatched. CDR1 and CDR2 from the germline V gene are SGHTA and FQGNSA. The whole variable domain, filled in from reference TRBV7-2 and TRBJ2-5, reads GAGVSQSPSNKVTEKGKDVELRCDPISGHTALYWYRQSLGQGLEFLIYFQGNSAPDKSGLPSDRFSAERTGGSVSTLTIQRTQQEDSAVYLCASSSRTSGVKETQYFGPGTRLLVL.

This clone was counted a single time. The chain recombines TRBV5-1 with TRBJ2-3; no firm D call. V lost 0 bases and J 0 bases, leaving 8 bases between the germline ends. Germline loops: CDR1 SGHRS, CDR2 YFSETQ. There are 15 residues in the CDR3. In nucleotides, the CDR3 is TGCGCCAGCAGCTTGGAATGGTCTAGCACAGATACGCAGTATTTT. This sequence encodes CASSLEWSSTDTQYF. Full variable domain (missing parts from reference TRBV5-1 and TRBJ2-3): KAGVTQTPRYLIKTRGQQVTLSCSPISGHRSVSWYQQTPGQGLQFLFEYFSETQRNKGNFPGRFSGRQFSNSRSEMNVSTLELGDSALYLCASSLEWSSTDTQYFGPGTRLTVL.

With respect to this clone: Other DNA sequences in the same sample also yield this CDR3. This rearrangement joins TRBV27 to TRBJ1-1; D is unclear. Germline V gives CDR1 MNHEY, CDR2 SMNVEV (reference sequence). Trimming stripped 4 bases from V and 1 base from J, with 7 bases between. This CDR3 is built from 13 residues. This CDR3 is CASSSNRNTEAFF. For the CDR3, the DNA is TGTGCCAGCAGTTCGAACAGGAACACTGAAGCTTTCTTT.

The chain joins TRBV11-2 to TRBJ1-6; TRBD1 might be the D (6 bases). Trimming cost V 8 bases and J 7 bases, with 12 bases left between them. Germline CDR1 reads SGHAT; CDR2 reads FQNNGV. The CDR3 loop spans 13 amino acids. The CDR3 loop is CASAKGGNSPLHF. In nucleotides, the CDR3 is TGTGCCAGCGCCAAAGGGGGGAATTCACCCCTCCACTTT.

The chain joins TRBV25-1 to TRBJ2-5, with D perhaps TRBD1 or TRBD2 (5 bases each). The CDR3 has 15 residues. The germline CDR1 and CDR2 sequences are MGHDK and SYGVNS. Between the trimmed V and J ends, which lost 5 bases and 1 base, there was a span of 14 bases. CDR3 sequence: CASSRGRSTQETQYF. The CDR3 DNA reads TGTGCCAGCAGTCGGGGACGCAGTACCCAAGAGACCCAGTACTTC.

The rearrangement joins TRBV18 to TRBJ1-5; 8 bases align to TRBD1. The CDR3 sequence is 15 residues long. CDR1 and CDR2 from the germline V gene are KGHSH and LQKENI. V was pared by 5 bases and J by 0 bases, with 3 bases of the junction left unmatched. CDR3: CASSEQGVSNQPQHF. CDR3 nucleotides: TGTGCCAGCTCAGAACAGGGGGTTAGCAATCAGCCCCAGCATTTT.

Of note for this clone: The same CDR3 also results from other DNA sequences found in this sample. The V gene is TRBV25-1, the J gene TRBJ2-5, with TRBD1 as a possible D gene (5 bases). V was clipped by 0 bases and J by 3 bases, with 8 bases between them. The CDR3 extends over 14 amino acids. The V gene's germline CDR1 is MGHDK and CDR2 SYGVNS. In nucleotides, the CDR3 is TGTGCCAGCAGTGAATACGGCAGGGAAGAGACCCAGTACTTC. It codes for CASSEYGREETQYF.

The chain recombines TRBV5-1 with TRBJ2-7; 12 bases agree with TRBD1. The J segment lost 3 bases and the V segment lost 3 bases, leaving 7 bases of the junction unmatched. The germline CDR1 and CDR2 sequences are SGHRS and YFSETQ. The CDR3 is 16 residues long. This chain's CDR3 is CASSSPGQGANYEQYF. In nucleotides, the CDR3 is TGCGCCAGCAGCTCCCCGGGACAGGGGGCTAACTACGAGCAGTACTTC. The whole variable domain, remainder taken from reference TRBV5-1 and TRBJ2-7, is KAGVTQTPRYLIKTRGQQVTLSCSPISGHRSVSWYQQTPGQGLQFLFEYFSETQRNKGNFPGRFSGRQFSNSRSEMNVSTLELGDSALYLCASSSPGQGANYEQYFGPGTRLTVT.

This clone was seen once. The sample carries other DNA sequences with the same CDR3. The chain has TRBV5-6 and TRBJ2-3, with D hard to call. CDR1 and CDR2 from the germline V gene are SGHDT and YYEEEE. The V gene lost 3 bases and the J gene lost 4 bases, with 12 bases spanning the gap. This CDR3 is 14 amino acids long. CDR3 sequence: CASSSLERADTQYF. The CDR3 coding sequence is TGTGCCAGCAGCTCTCTAGAACGGGCAGATACGCAGTATTTT.

For this clone: The sample holds other DNA sequences that translate to the same CDR3. This chain uses TRBV4-1 with TRBJ1-2; D call uncertain. The V gene lost 3 bases and the J gene lost 7 bases, with 6 bases spanning the gap. The CDR3 length is 11 residues. The germline V gene encodes CDR1 MGHRA and CDR2 YSYEKL. CDR3 in amino acids: CASSQGFGYTF. Here the CDR3 DNA reads TGCGCCAGCAGCCAGGGGTTTGGCTACACCTTC.

In this sample, this clone turned up a few times. The gene calls are TRBV28 and TRBJ1-1; D ambiguous. Germline loops: CDR1 MDHEN, CDR2 SYDVKM. V shed 2 bases and J shed 6 bases, with 7 bases lying between them. The CDR3 runs to 12 residues. CDR3 nucleotide sequence: TGTGCCAGCAGTTTAATTCGCTCTGAAGCTTTCTTT. This sequence encodes CASSLIRSEAFF.

The J gene is TRBJ1-6, the V gene TRBV2, with 7 bases matching TRBD1. The CDR3 is made up of 14 amino acids. J was trimmed by 6 bases and V by 7 bases; bases with no gene match: 6. Germline V gene data show CDR1 as SNHLY and CDR2 as FYNNEI. CDR3 residues: CASMPRGSNSPLHF. The CDR3 coding sequence is TGTGCCAGCATGCCCAGGGGGTCTAATTCACCCCTCCACTTT.

CDR3 DNA: TGTGCCAGCAGCGCCTCGGGACACCCCCCCGAGCACGAGCAGTACTTC. As protein: CASSASGHPPEHEQYF. This chain links TRBV9 with TRBJ2-7; the D gene is possibly TRBD1 (6 bases). Deletions cut 3 bases from V and 5 bases from J, with 21 bases between. The CDR3 has 16 residues. The germline CDR1 and CDR2 sequences are SGDLS and YYNGEE.

As regards this clone: At the DNA level, this CDR3 is encoded by other sequences in the same sample as well. The rearrangement uses TRBV5-1 and TRBJ1-1; D gene uncertain. CDR3 size: 15 residues. Germline loops: CDR1 SGHRS, CDR2 YFSETQ. V dropped 7 bases and J dropped 1 base, with 17 bases sitting between them. The chain's CDR3 is CASRRQPEGNTEAFF. CDR3 coding DNA: TGCGCCAGCCGAAGGCAGCCCGAGGGGAACACTGAAGCTTTCTTT.

This chain connects TRBV6-5 to TRBJ2-3, with D unresolved. Trimming shortened V by 5 bases and J by 6 bases, and 6 bases separated the two germline ends. The germline V gene encodes CDR1 MNHEY and CDR2 SVGAGI. The length of the CDR3 is 11 residues. For the CDR3, the DNA is TGTGCCAGCAGTGCTGGGGATACGCAGTATTTT. Encoded protein: CASSAGDTQYF.